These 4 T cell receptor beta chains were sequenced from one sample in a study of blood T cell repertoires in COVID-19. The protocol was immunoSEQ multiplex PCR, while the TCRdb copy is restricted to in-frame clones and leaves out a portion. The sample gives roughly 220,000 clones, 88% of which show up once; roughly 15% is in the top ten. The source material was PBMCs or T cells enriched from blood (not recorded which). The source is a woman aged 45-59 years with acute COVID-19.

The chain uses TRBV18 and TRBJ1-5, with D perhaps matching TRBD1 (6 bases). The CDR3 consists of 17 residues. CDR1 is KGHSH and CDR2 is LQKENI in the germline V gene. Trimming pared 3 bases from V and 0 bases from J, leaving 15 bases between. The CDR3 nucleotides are TGTGCCAGCTCACCGATTGGACAGTTCAATAGCAATCAGCCCCAGCATTTT. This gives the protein CASSPIGQFNSNQPQHF.

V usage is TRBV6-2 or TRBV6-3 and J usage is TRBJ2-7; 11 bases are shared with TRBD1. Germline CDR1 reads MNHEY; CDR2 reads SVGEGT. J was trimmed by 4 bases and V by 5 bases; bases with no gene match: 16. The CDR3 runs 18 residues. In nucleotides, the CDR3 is TGTGCCAGCAGTACGCCCTTTGGACAGGGGGCGCTTAGGTACGAGCAGTACTTC. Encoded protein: CASSTPFGQGALRYEQYF.

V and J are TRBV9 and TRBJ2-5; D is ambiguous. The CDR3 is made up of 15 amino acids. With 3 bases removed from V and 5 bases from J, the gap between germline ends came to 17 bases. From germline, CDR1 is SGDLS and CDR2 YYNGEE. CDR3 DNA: TGTGCCAGCAGCGCTATCCGACAAGGCGTGGAGACCCAGTACTTC. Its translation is CASSAIRQGVETQYF.

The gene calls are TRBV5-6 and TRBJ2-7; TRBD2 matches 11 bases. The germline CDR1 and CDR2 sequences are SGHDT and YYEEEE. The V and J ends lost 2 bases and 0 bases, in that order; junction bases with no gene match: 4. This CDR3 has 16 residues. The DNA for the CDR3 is TGTGCCAGCAGCTTACTTAGCGGGAGGGCCTCCTACGAGCAGTACTTC. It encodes CASSLLSGRASYEQYF.